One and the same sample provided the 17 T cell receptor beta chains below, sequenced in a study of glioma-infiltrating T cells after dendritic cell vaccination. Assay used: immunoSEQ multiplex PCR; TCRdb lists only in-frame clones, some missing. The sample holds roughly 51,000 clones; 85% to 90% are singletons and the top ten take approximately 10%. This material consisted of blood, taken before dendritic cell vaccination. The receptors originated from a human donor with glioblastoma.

CDR3: CASSQVTGGDRGSETQYF. The CDR3 bases are TGTGCCAGCAGCCAAGTGACGGGGGGGGATCGAGGTTCAGAGACCCAGTACTTC. This chain links TRBV4-2 with TRBJ2-5; 8 bases line up with TRBD2. Trimming took 1 base from V and 4 from J; bases not matched to a gene: 14. The CDR3 covers 18 residues. The germline V gene encodes CDR1 LGHNA and CDR2 YNFKEQ.

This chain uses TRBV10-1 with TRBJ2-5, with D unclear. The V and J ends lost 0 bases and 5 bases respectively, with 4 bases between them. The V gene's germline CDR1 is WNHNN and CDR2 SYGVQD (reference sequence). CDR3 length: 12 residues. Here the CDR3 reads CASSESRETQYF. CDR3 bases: TGCGCCAGCAGTGAGTCTCGTGAGACCCAGTACTTC.

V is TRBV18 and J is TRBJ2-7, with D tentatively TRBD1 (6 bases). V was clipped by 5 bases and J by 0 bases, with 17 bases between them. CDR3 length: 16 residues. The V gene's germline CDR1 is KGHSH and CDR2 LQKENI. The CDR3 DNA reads TGTGCCAGCTCATCCGACAGGCGACGCCGCTCCTACGAGCAGTACTTC. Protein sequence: CASSSDRRRRSYEQYF.

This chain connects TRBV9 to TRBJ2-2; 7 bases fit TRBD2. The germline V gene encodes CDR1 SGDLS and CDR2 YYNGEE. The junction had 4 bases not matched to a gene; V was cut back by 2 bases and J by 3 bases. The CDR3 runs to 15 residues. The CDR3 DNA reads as TGTGCCAGCAGCGTGGGGGGGTGGGACACCGGGGAGCTGTTTTTT. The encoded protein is CASSVGGWDTGELFF.

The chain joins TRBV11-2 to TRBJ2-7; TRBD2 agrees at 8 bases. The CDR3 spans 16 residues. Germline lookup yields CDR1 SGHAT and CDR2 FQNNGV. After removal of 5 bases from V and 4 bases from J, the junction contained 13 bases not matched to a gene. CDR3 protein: CASSTSGGGRNYEQYF. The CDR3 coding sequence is TGTGCCAGCAGCACCAGCGGGGGAGGGAGGAATTACGAGCAGTACTTC.

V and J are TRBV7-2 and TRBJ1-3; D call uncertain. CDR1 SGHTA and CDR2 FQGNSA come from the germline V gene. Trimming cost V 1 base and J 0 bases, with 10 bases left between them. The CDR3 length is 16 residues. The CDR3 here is CASSLGGDSSGNTIYF. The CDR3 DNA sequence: TGTGCCAGCAGCTTAGGCGGGGATAGCTCTGGAAACACCATATATTTT.

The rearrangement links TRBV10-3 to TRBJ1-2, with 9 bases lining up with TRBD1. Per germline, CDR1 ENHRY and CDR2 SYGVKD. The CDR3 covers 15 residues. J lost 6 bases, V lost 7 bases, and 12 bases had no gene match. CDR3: CAITKRQGVGDGYTF. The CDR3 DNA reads TGTGCCATCACCAAGAGACAGGGGGTCGGGGATGGCTACACCTTC.

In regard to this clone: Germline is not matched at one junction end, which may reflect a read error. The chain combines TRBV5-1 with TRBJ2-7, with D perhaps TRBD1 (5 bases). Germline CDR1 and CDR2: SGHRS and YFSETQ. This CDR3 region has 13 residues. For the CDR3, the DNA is TGCGCCAGCAACTTGACAGAAAACTACGAGCAGTACTTC. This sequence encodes CASNLTENYEQYF.

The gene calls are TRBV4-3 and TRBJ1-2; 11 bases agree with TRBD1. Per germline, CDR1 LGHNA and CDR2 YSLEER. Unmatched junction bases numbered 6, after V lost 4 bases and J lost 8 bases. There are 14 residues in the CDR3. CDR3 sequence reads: CASSRDRGSGGYTF. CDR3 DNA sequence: TGCGCCAGCAGCCGGGACAGGGGGTCGGGCGGCTACACCTTC.

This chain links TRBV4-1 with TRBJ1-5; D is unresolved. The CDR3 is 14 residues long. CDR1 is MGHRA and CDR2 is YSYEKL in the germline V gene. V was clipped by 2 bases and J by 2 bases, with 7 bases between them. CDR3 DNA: TGCGCCAGCAGCCAAATATCCGGCAATCAGCCCCAGCATTTT. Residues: CASSQISGNQPQHF.

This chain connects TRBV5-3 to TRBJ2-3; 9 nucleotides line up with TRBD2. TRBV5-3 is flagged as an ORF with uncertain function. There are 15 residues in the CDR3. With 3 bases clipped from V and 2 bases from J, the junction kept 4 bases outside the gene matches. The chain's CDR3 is CARSCGTSLTDTQYF. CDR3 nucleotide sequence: TGTGCCAGAAGCTGCGGGACTAGCCTCACAGATACGCAGTATTTT.

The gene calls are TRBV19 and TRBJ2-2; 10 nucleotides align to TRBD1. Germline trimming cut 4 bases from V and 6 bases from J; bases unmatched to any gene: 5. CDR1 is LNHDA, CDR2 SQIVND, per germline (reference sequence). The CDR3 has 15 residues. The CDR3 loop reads CASSRTGGQPGELFF. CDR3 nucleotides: TGTGCCAGTAGTAGGACAGGGGGTCAACCCGGGGAGCTGTTTTTT.

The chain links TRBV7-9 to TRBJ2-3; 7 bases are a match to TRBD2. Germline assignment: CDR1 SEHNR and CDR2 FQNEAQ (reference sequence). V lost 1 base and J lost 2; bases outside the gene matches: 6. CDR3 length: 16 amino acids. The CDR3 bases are TGTGCCAGCAGCTTAGACTGGGGGGGTTCCACAGATACGCAGTATTTT. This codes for CASSLDWGGSTDTQYF.

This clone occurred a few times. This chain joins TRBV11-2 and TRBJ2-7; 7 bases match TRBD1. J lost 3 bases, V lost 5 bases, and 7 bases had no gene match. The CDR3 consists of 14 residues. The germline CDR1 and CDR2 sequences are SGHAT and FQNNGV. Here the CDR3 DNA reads TGTGCCAGCAGCCCGACAGGGAAACGCTACGAGCAGTACTTC. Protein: CASSPTGKRYEQYF.

DNA of the CDR3: TGTGCCAGCAGCCACACTGGGACAGCTAAGGATGAAAAACTGTTTTTT. It translates to CASSHTGTAKDEKLFF. J is TRBJ1-4 and V is TRBV21-1; TRBD1, as called in the table, went unchecked against the DNA. TRBV21-1 has pseudogene status. The CDR3 contains 16 residues.

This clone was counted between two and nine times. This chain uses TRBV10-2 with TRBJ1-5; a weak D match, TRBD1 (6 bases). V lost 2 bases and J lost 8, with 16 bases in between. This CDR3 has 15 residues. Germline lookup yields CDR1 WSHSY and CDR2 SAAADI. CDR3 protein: CASSEGQSGYEPQHF. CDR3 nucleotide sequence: TGCGCCAGCAGTGAGGGACAGTCCGGCTATGAGCCCCAGCATTTT.

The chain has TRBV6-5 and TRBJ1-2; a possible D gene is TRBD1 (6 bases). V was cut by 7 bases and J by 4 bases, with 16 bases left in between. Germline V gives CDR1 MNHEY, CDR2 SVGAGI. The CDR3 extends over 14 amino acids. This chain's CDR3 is CASKKTGSGYGYTF. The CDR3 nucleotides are TGTGCCAGCAAAAAAACAGGGTCGGGCTATGGCTACACCTTC.